The 9 T cell receptor beta chains presented below share a single source sample, sequenced in a study of T cell repertoires in cytomegalovirus infection. No antigen is known for these receptors. TCRdb recomputed calls from the reads with MiXCR, one row per CDR3 protein. Seen here are 250,000 to 300,000 distinct CDR3 sequences, 20% to 25% observed once, and the top ten hold around 20%. The sequencing here drew on cultured PBMCs, taken from culture after CMV antigen stimulation. The origin of the receptors is a human donor in good health (CMV status not recorded). Some clones in this sample may be carry-over from other donors' samples.

This clonotype occurred a few times. The V call is TRBV5-1, the J call TRBJ2-2; 8 positions agree with TRBD2. CDR1 and CDR2 (germline): SGHRS, YFSETQ. The CDR3 loop spans 15 amino acids. The ends lost 0 bases at V and 8 bases at J; junction bases unmatched: 6. Here the CDR3 reads CASSLATSETGELFF. The CDR3 bases are TGCGCCAGCAGCTTGGCGACTAGCGAAACGGGGGAGCTGTTTTTT. The entire variable domain, with the rest obtained from reference TRBV5-1 and TRBJ2-2, is as follows: KAGVTQTPRYLIKTRGQQVTLSCSPISGHRSVSWYQQTPGQGLQFLFEYFSETQRNKGNFPGRFSGRQFSNSRSEMNVSTLELGDSALYLCASSLATSETGELFFGEGSRLTVL.

This clonotype was observed a handful of times. The V gene is TRBV6-6, the J gene TRBJ1-6; 10 bases line up with TRBD1. Germline values: CDR1 MNHNY, CDR2 SVGAGI (reference sequence). Trimming at V came to 6 bases and at J to 8 bases, leaving 7 bases not matched to a gene. The CDR3 loop spans 15 amino acids. Here the CDR3 reads CASSGTGDAYSPLHF. The CDR3 DNA sequence: TGTGCCAGCAGCGGGACAGGGGATGCGTATTCACCCCTCCACTTT.

This clonotype was observed at least ten times. This chain uses TRBV6-1 with TRBJ2-3, with TRBD2 as a possible D gene (7 bases). This CDR3 is 15 amino acids long. The germline CDR1 and CDR2 sequences are MNHNS and SASEGT. Trimming shortened V by 5 bases and J by 3 bases, and 15 bases separated the two germline ends. The CDR3 DNA is TGTGCCAGCAGTCTGGGGGGGGCGGTGACAGATACGCAGTATTTT. Amino acid sequence: CASSLGGAVTDTQYF.

The rearrangement uses TRBV12-3 or TRBV12-4 and TRBJ1-2; TRBD1 agrees at 7 bases. Losses at the gene ends were 5 bases for V and 4 bases for J; bases not matched to a gene: 4. The CDR3 totals 13 residues. CDR3 bases: TGTGCCAGCAGTGAGGGGACAGTCTATGGCTACACCTTC. Amino acids: CASSEGTVYGYTF.

This clonotype has at least ten counts. The rearrangement links TRBV6-2 or TRBV6-3 to TRBJ2-1; TRBD2 aligns across 7 bases. The trim removed 7 bases at V and 5 bases at J, leaving 14 bases unmatched. The CDR3 loop spans 16 amino acids. Germline lookup yields CDR1 MNHEY and CDR2 SVGEGT. CDR3 nucleotide sequence: TGTGCCAGCACCAACGCCTTGACTAGCCGAGACAATGAGCAGTTCTTC. Encoded protein: CASTNALTSRDNEQFF.

A few counts support this clonotype. This chain links TRBV20-1 with TRBJ2-2, with TRBD2 identical over 8 bases. This CDR3 spans 15 amino acids. The germline gives CDR1 DFQATT, CDR2 SNEGSKA (reference sequence). The J segment lost 3 bases and the V segment lost 4 bases, leaving 7 bases of the junction unmatched. The CDR3: CSATGGRSDTGELFF. The CDR3 region has the DNA TGCAGTGCTACCGGCGGGAGGAGTGACACCGGGGAGCTGTTTTTT.

This sequence joins TRBV6-2 or TRBV6-3 and TRBJ2-3, with a possible D match to TRBD2 (5 bases). This CDR3 region has 14 residues. The germline gives CDR1 MNHEY, CDR2 SVGEGT. V was trimmed by 6 bases and J by 2 bases, leaving 12 bases between them. CDR3 loop: CASSPTRYTDTQYF. The CDR3 DNA is TGTGCCAGCAGCCCAACTAGATACACAGATACGCAGTATTTT.

V is TRBV11-1 and J is TRBJ2-1; TRBD2 matches 8 bases. The CDR3 covers 15 residues. CDR1 and CDR2 from the germline V gene are SGHAT and FQDESV (reference sequence). Trimming cost V 5 bases and J 7 bases; bases outside gene matches: 10. CDR3 sequence reads: CASSPFVSGINEQFF. The CDR3 DNA sequence: TGTGCCAGCAGCCCCTTTGTTAGCGGGATAAATGAGCAGTTCTTC.

This clonotype was seen more than once but under ten times. The chain couples TRBV6-6 to TRBJ2-1, with 7 positions matching TRBD1. The ends lost 0 bases at V and 2 bases at J; junction bases unmatched: 10. The CDR3 totals 18 residues. Germline-derived CDR1 and CDR2 are MNHNY and SVGAGI (reference sequence). CDR3 region: CASSYSRGRGLTYNEQFF. The CDR3 region has the DNA TGTGCCAGCAGTTACTCGAGAGGAAGGGGGCTGACCTACAATGAGCAGTTCTTC.